The sequence of this TCR beta chain was determined in a study of blood T cells in healthy people across ages. Together with a sample-barcoded 5' primer, a J-beta primer mix was included in a second PCR lasting roughly 7 to 11 cycles. TCRdb re-called the 5' RACE reads through MiXCR, storing one row per CDR3 protein. The data hold under 700,000 distinct CDR3 sequences, with less than 25% observed a single time. V lost 6 bases and J lost 0, with 9 bases in between. Germline assignment: CDR1 SNHLY and CDR2 FYNNEI. The CDR3 spans 13 residues. In addition, the sample was reused for a study of T cells of mothers and their children.

This TCR was recovered from a boy younger than 18 in good health. Material for sequencing was blood. This chain uses TRBV2 with TRBJ2-7, with D perhaps matching TRBD1 (5 bases). The CDR3 DNA reads as TGTGCCAGCAGGATAGACAGCTCCTACGAGCAGTACTTC. The encoded protein is CASRIDSSYEQYF.